Listed below are T cell receptor beta chains from one sample, sequenced in a study of OX40 agonist ivuxolimab in advanced cancers. Assay: immunoSEQ multiplex PCR; the TCRdb copy retains only in-frame clones and omits some. The table has under 85,000 clones, about 89% seen once. The sequences come from CD4+ or CD8+ T cells sorted from blood, collected in a trial of the OX40 agonist ivuxolimab. The source is an adult with an advanced solid tumor such as melanoma, head and neck, liver or kidney cancer. CDR3s include the opening cysteine and the closing phenylalanine or tryptophan. The order of the fields is clone size, D gene, V gene, J gene, CDR3 protein, CDR3 DNA. A D gene is named only where the DNA matches it firmly. Clone sizes are given selectively: once, few, many, or a class where the clone is expanded.

>once|TRBD1|TRBV5-1|TRBJ1-3
CASSLFSPTGTGNTIYF
TGCGCCAGCAGCTTGTTTTCGCCGACAGGGACAGGAAACACCATATATTTT
>few|.|TRBV29-1|TRBJ1-1
CSVVLWEGTEAFF
TGCAGCGTTGTCCTTTGGGAGGGGACTGAAGCTTTCTTT
>.|TRBD2|TRBV4-1|TRBJ2-1
CASSQDTSGRAEQFF
TGCGCCAGCAGCCAAGACACTAGCGGGAGGGCAGAGCAGTTCTTC
>.|.|TRBV9|TRBJ1-2
CASSVVNSGYTF
TGTGCCAGCAGCGTAGTAAACTCTGGCTACACCTTC
>.|.|TRBV11-2|TRBJ1-4
CASSPILDSVNEKLFF
TGTGCCAGCAGCCCGATACTGGACAGTGTTAATGAAAAACTGTTTTTT
>few|.|TRBV30|TRBJ2-7
CAWSGRPSYEQYF
TGTGCCTGGAGTGGGAGACCTTCCTACGAGCAGTACTTC
>.|.|TRBV11-3|TRBJ1-3
CASSSGQGNTIYF
TGTGCCAGCAGCTCGGGACAAGGAAACACCATATATTTT
>.|TRBD2|TRBV7-3|TRBJ2-6
CASSPPWGGYSGANVLTF
TGTGCCAGCAGCCCCCCCTGGGGAGGGTACTCTGGGGCCAACGTCCTGACTTTC
>.|TRBD2|TRBV7-6|TRBJ2-7
CASSELADGVEQYF
TGTGCCAGCAGTGAACTAGCGGATGGCGTTGAGCAGTACTTC
>.|.|TRBV18|TRBJ2-1
CASSWRGVDEQFF
TGTGCCAGCTCATGGCGGGGTGTGGATGAGCAGTTCTTC
>.|TRBD1|TRBV5-1|TRBJ2-7
CASSLEGQGWVEQYF
TGCGCCAGCAGCTTGGAAGGACAGGGTTGGGTGGAGCAGTACTTC
>few|TRBD2|TRBV11-2|TRBJ2-1
CASSLTSGGQGEQFF
TGTGCCAGCAGCTTGACTAGCGGGGGGCAGGGTGAGCAGTTCTTC
>.|TRBD1|TRBV6-1|TRBJ2-5
CASSEDRNPDNEYF
TGTGCCAGCAGTGAGGACAGGAACCCCGATAATGAGTACTTC
>.|.|TRBV29-1|TRBJ1-3
CSVERAVGGNTIYF
TGCAGCGTTGAACGGGCCGTTGGAGGAAACACCATATATTTT
>.|.|TRBV27|TRBJ2-7
CASSLSGGATTYEQYF
TGTGCCAGCAGTTTATCTGGAGGGGCGACCACCTACGAGCAGTACTTC
>once|.|TRBV5-1|TRBJ2-5
CASSPDRTQYF
TGCGCCAGCAGCCCCGACCGCACCCAGTACTTC
>.|.|TRBV6-5|TRBJ1-3
CASTPRKGDTIYF
TGTGCCAGCACCCCTCGCAAGGGAGACACCATATATTTT
>.|.|TRBV6-1|TRBJ2-7
CASSLLKSYEQYF
TGTGCCAGCAGTTTACTTAAATCCTACGAGCAGTACTTC
>.|TRBD1|TRBV18|TRBJ2-6
CASSPRTGASGANVLTF
TGTGCCAGCTCACCAAGGACAGGGGCGTCCGGGGCCAACGTCCTGACTTTC
>.|.|TRBV28|TRBJ1-2
CASSPTRTGNYGYTF
TGTGCCAGCAGTCCAACCCGTACAGGGAACTATGGCTACACCTTC
>medium-sized|.|TRBV5-1|TRBJ1-1
CASSPWGNTEAFF
TGCGCCAGCAGCCCTTGGGGGAACACTGAAGCTTTCTTT
>.|.|TRBV4-3|TRBJ1-1
CASSPSVGNTEAFF
TGCGCCAGCAGCCCCTCCGTGGGGAACACTGAAGCTTTCTTT
>once|.|TRBV7-2|TRBJ1-2
CASSRAERAPTF
TGTGCCAGCAGCCGCGCCGAGAGGGCTCCCACCTTC
>.|.|TRBV7-2|TRBJ2-5
CASSLRRTVGRGETQYF
TGTGCCAGCAGCTTACGGAGAACGGTGGGGCGCGGAGAGACCCAGTACTTC
>.|.|TRBV6-6|TRBJ2-1
CASSYRGSYNEQFF
TGTGCCAGCAGTTACAGGGGGTCCTACAATGAGCAGTTCTTC
>once|TRBD2|TRBV15|TRBJ2-1
CATSRFSGRSYNEQFF
TGTGCCACCAGCAGGTTTAGCGGGAGGTCCTACAATGAGCAGTTCTTC
>.|.|TRBV29-1|TRBJ1-6
CSDLGAERDNSPLHF
TGCAGCGACCTCGGGGCGGAAAGAGATAATTCACCCCTCCACTTT
>.|TRBD1|TRBV28|TRBJ2-2
CASSFRDRRNTGGLFF
TGTGCCAGCAGTTTCCGGGACAGGAGGAACACCGGGGGGCTGTTTTTT
>.|.|TRBV5-1|TRBJ2-2
CASSFQRGGNTGELFF
TGCGCCAGCAGCTTCCAAAGGGGGGGAAACACCGGGGAGCTGTTTTTT
>.|TRBD1|TRBV5-1|TRBJ2-7
CASGDSKGEQYF
TGCGCCAGTGGGGACAGTAAGGGCGAGCAGTACTTC
>.|.|TRBV29-1|TRBJ1-4
CSVRRTAATNEKLFF
TGCAGCGTTCGACGGACAGCAGCAACTAATGAAAAACTGTTTTTT
>.|TRBD2|TRBV6-1|TRBJ2-1
CASSEAGGYNEQFF
TGTGCCAGCAGTGAAGCGGGGGGGTACAATGAGCAGTTCTTC
>few|.|TRBV7-3|TRBJ1-2
CASSLTGLVGYTF
TGTGCCAGCAGCTTAACAGGTTTGGTTGGCTACACCTTC
>.|.|TRBV7-8|TRBJ1-2
CASSLQGSAYGYTF
TGTGCCAGCAGCTTACAGGGATCAGCCTATGGCTACACCTTC
>.|.|TRBV18|TRBJ1-4
CASSPLDISTNEKLFF
TGTGCCAGCTCACCTCTGGACATTTCAACTAATGAAAAACTGTTTTTT
>.|.|TRBV4-2|TRBJ2-7
CASSQTTRNEQYF
TGTGCCAGCAGCCAGACCACTAGGAACGAGCAGTACTTC
>.|.|TRBV19|TRBJ1-2
CASSLNRDYGYTF
TGTGCCAGTAGCCTTAACAGGGACTATGGCTACACCTTC
>few|.|TRBV10-3|TRBJ2-7
CAISEEGGSYEQYF
TGTGCCATCAGTGAGGAAGGGGGCTCCTACGAGCAGTACTTC
>.|TRBD2|TRBV10-3|TRBJ2-1
CAISESGGSLYNEQFF
TGTGCCATCAGTGAGTCGGGGGGGAGCCTATACAATGAGCAGTTCTTC
>.|TRBD2|TRBV5-1|TRBJ2-7
CASSLQIAGVSYEQYF
TGCGCCAGCAGCCTCCAAATAGCGGGAGTGTCCTACGAGCAGTACTTC
>.|.|TRBV2|TRBJ2-6
CASTLERGANVLTF
TGTGCCAGCACGCTAGAGCGCGGGGCCAACGTCCTGACTTTC
>.|TRBD2|TRBV28|TRBJ2-3
CASSPNGVAGITDTQYF
TGTGCCAGCAGTCCCAACGGGGTAGCGGGGATCACAGATACGCAGTATTTT
>.|TRBD1|TRBV5-1|TRBJ1-2
CASSLRTGEGYTF
TGCGCCAGCAGCCTCCGGACAGGGGAGGGCTACACCTTC
>.|TRBD1|TRBV5-1|TRBJ2-7
CASSLSRTGISEQYF
TGCGCCAGCAGCTTGTCTCGGACAGGGATCAGCGAGCAGTACTTC
>once|.|TRBV5-8|TRBJ2-7
CASSFLTGEQYF
TGTGCCAGCAGCTTTCTAACAGGAGAGCAGTACTTC
>.|.|TRBV28|TRBJ2-7
CASSPHQDSRLYEQYF
TGTGCCAGCAGTCCCCACCAGGACAGTCGACTATACGAGCAGTACTTC
>.|.|TRBV7-9|TRBJ2-7
CASSLTRHEQYF
TGTGCCAGCAGCCTAACCCGGCACGAGCAGTACTTC
>once|TRBD1|TRBV2|TRBJ1-2
CASSEHGQGVGTF
TGTGCCAGCAGTGAGCATGGACAGGGGGTAGGGACCTTC